Listed here are 18 T cell receptor beta chains from one sample, sequenced in a study of identical twins (dated by TCRdb to the mid-2010s). Libraries were built with 5' RACE. These reads were obtained on an Illumina HiSeq 2000. In-frame beta chains were kept once TCRdb had trimmed the public reads at Q25 with fastp and called clones with MiXCR. Merged by CDR3 protein, the rows form single entries marked with the most common genes and DNA. This sample lists roughly 260,000 distinct CDR3 sequences; 11% to 15% were detected once. The ten largest account for 8.8% of the sample. The sequenced sample was memory (CD45RO+) T cells sorted from blood. In the paper's terms, the cell subset or site label means: CD45RO+ enriched T cells. The receptors originated from a woman aged 18-29 years in good health.

This clonotype appeared many times. Written as DNA, the CDR3 is TGCGCCAGCACCGAGGCCGGGACAGGATTCGGGGGAGCTTTCTTT. As protein: CASTEAGTGFGGAFF. This rearrangement joins TRBV5-1 to TRBJ1-1, with 8 bases fitting TRBD1. The CDR3 sequence is 15 residues long. CDR1 and CDR2 (germline): SGHRS, YFSETQ. J lost 10 bases, V lost 6 bases, and 17 bases had no gene match.

The chain carries TRBV11-3 and TRBJ2-3, with unresolved D. The CDR3 sequence is 12 residues long. Germline V gene data show CDR1 as SGHNT and CDR2 as YENEEA. The V and J ends lost 4 bases and 6 bases respectively, with 8 bases between them. CDR3 nucleotide sequence: TGTGCCAGCAGCTCCGATTCGGATACGCAGTATTTT. It encodes CASSSDSDTQYF.

This clonotype showed up many times. This chain connects TRBV12-3 or TRBV12-4 to TRBJ2-3, with D tentatively TRBD2 (6 bases). Trimming stripped 5 bases from V and 1 base from J, with 16 bases between. The CDR3 totals 16 residues. The DNA of the CDR3 is TGTGCCAGCAGTCACCCACGAGGCGGGGGCACAGATACGCAGTATTTT. It codes for CASSHPRGGGTDTQYF.

This clonotype showed up many times. This chain connects TRBV12-3 or TRBV12-4 to TRBJ1-5; TRBD1 might be the D (6 bases). The V end was cut by 3 bases, the J end by 1 base, with 13 bases between. The CDR3 loop spans 16 amino acids. The CDR3 protein is CASSFFTGTSNQPQHF. The CDR3, as DNA: TGTGCCAGCAGTTTCTTTACAGGGACCAGCAATCAGCCCCAGCATTTT.

The chain carries TRBV18 and TRBJ2-7; D unclear. Germline values: CDR1 KGHSH, CDR2 LQKENI. This CDR3 has 13 amino acids. Trimming stripped 6 bases from V and 2 bases from J, with 11 bases between. This chain's CDR3 is CASSRTVPYEQYF. CDR3 DNA sequence: TGTGCCAGCTCTAGGACGGTTCCCTACGAGCAGTACTTC.

This rearrangement joins TRBV3-1 to TRBJ2-5; 9 bases map to TRBD2. CDR3 length: 15 residues. The V and J ends lost 2 bases and 3 bases, in that order; junction bases with no gene match: 4. Germline loops: CDR1 LGHDT, CDR2 YNNKEL (reference sequence). DNA of the CDR3: TGTGCCAGCAGCCAATACGTAGCGGGAGAAGAGACCCAGTACTTC. Amino acids: CASSQYVAGEETQYF.

On this clonotype itself: At one boundary the junction diverges from the germline segment, which might be a read error. The gene calls are TRBV20-1 and TRBJ1-5; weak D call: TRBD1 (5 bases). The germline gives CDR1 DFQATT, CDR2 SNEGSKA (reference sequence). This CDR3 is 13 amino acids long. The CDR3 region has the DNA TGCAGTGCTAGTCTCCAGGGTGATCAGACCCAGCATTTT. It yields the protein CSASLQGDQTQHF.

In its sample, this clonotype was seen a few times. V usage is TRBV5-6 and J usage is TRBJ1-2; D gene unclear. Trimming cost V 2 bases and J 4 bases, with 6 bases left between them. Per germline, CDR1 SGHDT and CDR2 YYEEEE. The length of the CDR3 is 12 residues. CDR3 sequence: CASSFNFYGYTF. The CDR3 DNA follows: TGTGCCAGCAGCTTTAACTTCTATGGCTACACCTTC.

The genes are TRBV11-1 and TRBJ2-6; 10 bases are a match to TRBD2. Looked up from germline, CDR1 is SGHAT and CDR2 is FQDESV (reference sequence). This CDR3 has 18 amino acids. The V gene end was trimmed by 5 bases and the J gene end by 0 bases; junction bases not matched to a gene: 7. CDR3: CASSRPLAGYSGANVLTF. CDR3 DNA sequence: TGTGCCAGCAGCCGTCCACTAGCGGGGTACTCTGGGGCCAACGTCCTGACTTTC.

This clonotype was counted a few times. This sequence joins TRBV9 and TRBJ2-2; possible D gene TRBD1, 6 bases. The CDR3 has 16 residues. Germline V gene data show CDR1 as SGDLS and CDR2 as YYNGEE. The V end lost 5 bases, the J end lost 0 bases, and 14 bases lay between the germline ends. CDR3 nucleotides: TGTGCCAGCAGAGTTGGACAGACCTCGAACACCGGGGAGCTGTTTTTT. Translating it yields CASRVGQTSNTGELFF.

This clonotype has only a few counts. This rearrangement joins TRBV6-2 or TRBV6-3 to TRBJ2-5; no definite D call. The CDR3 sequence is 11 residues long. V lost 4 bases to trimming and J lost 10 bases, with 10 bases between them. Germline V gene lookup returns CDR1 MNHEY and CDR2 SVGEGT. Written as DNA, the CDR3 is TGTGCCAGCAGTTCTCTGACACGCCAGTACTTC. Translating gives CASSSLTRQYF.

The chain couples TRBV10-3 to TRBJ2-3; D could derive from TRBD1 or TRBD2 (5 bases each). Trimming cost V 0 bases and J 6 bases, with 7 bases left between them. The germline V gene encodes CDR1 ENHRY and CDR2 SYGVKD. The CDR3 covers 13 residues. CDR3 DNA: TGTGCCATCAGTGAGTCGTGGGGGGATACGCAGTATTTT. It yields the protein CAISESWGDTQYF.

V gene TRBV6-1 combines with J gene TRBJ2-1; possibly TRBD2 for D (7 bases). This CDR3 spans 16 amino acids. Trimming took off 6 bases at V and 3 bases at J, with 18 bases between the two ends. The V gene's germline CDR1 is MNHNS and CDR2 SASEGT. The DNA of the CDR3 is TGTGCCAGCAGCAAAACGGGGGGCCATAACTACAATGAGCAGTTCTTC. The encoded protein is CASSKTGGHNYNEQFF.

V is TRBV6-2 or TRBV6-3 and J is TRBJ2-2; TRBD2 matches 7 bases. This CDR3 spans 14 amino acids. With 6 bases clipped from V and 2 bases from J, the junction kept 3 bases outside the gene matches. Germline CDR1 reads MNHEY; CDR2 reads SVGEGT. CDR3 sequence: CASRGDYNTGELFF. Here the CDR3 DNA reads TGTGCCAGCAGAGGGGACTATAACACCGGGGAGCTGTTTTTT.

This clonotype was seen a few times. J is TRBJ2-1 and V is TRBV12-3 or TRBV12-4; no definite D call. Trimming cost V 5 bases and J 5 bases, with 7 bases left between them. This CDR3 spans 12 amino acids. CDR3 amino acids: CASSPPDNEQFF. The CDR3 nucleotides are TGTGCCAGCAGTCCCCCGGACAATGAGCAGTTCTTC.

This chain links TRBV20-1 with TRBJ1-2; no reliable D call. Trimming shortened V by 5 bases and J by 8 bases, and 12 bases separated the two germline ends. The CDR3 loop spans 11 amino acids. CDR1 is DFQATT and CDR2 is SNEGSKA in the germline V gene (reference sequence). CDR3 protein: CSAAEERGYTF. The CDR3 coding sequence is TGCAGTGCTGCGGAGGAGCGCGGCTACACCTTC.

The chain recombines TRBV18 with TRBJ1-2; possible D gene TRBD1, 6 bases. Trimming took 4 bases from V and 5 from J, leaving 11 bases between them. CDR3 length: 13 residues. Germline V gene sequence: CDR1 KGHSH, CDR2 LQKENI. CDR3 sequence reads: CASSQGEAYGYTF. The DNA of the CDR3 is TGTGCCAGCTCACAGGGGGAGGCGTATGGCTACACCTTC.

V is TRBV6-2 or TRBV6-3 and J is TRBJ2-2; TRBD2 is a possible D gene (5 bases). The V end was cut by 7 bases, the J end by 1 base, with 10 bases between. The CDR3 contains 14 residues. Germline CDR1 and CDR2: MNHEY and SVGEGT. CDR3 residues: CASKRPQNTGELFF. The CDR3 nucleotides are TGTGCCAGCAAGCGGCCACAGAACACCGGGGAGCTGTTTTTT.